This is a list of T cell receptor beta chains from one sample in a study of control samples from healthy donors and cancer patients. Data came from immunoSEQ multiplex PCR; TCRdb stores just in-frame clones and leaves some out. The data contain approximately 14,000 clones, around 77% of them seen just once; the ten biggest clones take up 15% to 20%. Sequences were obtained from formalin-fixed, paraffin-embedded tissue. The receptor set was obtained from a female donor with lung cancer. Each CDR3 is given with its conserved first and last residue. Each record gives: J gene, D gene, V gene, clone size, CDR3 DNA, CDR3 protein. D genes are given only for firm matches. Not every row has a clone size; where given, it reads once, few, many or a size class.

>TRBJ2-5|-|TRBV6-2/TRBV6-3|-
TGTGCCAGCAGTTTCGGCCAGACCCAGTACTTC
CASSFGQTQYF
>TRBJ1-6|TRBD1|TRBV11-2|-
TGTGCCAGCAGCTATCTGGACAGGGGTTCACCCCTCCACTTT
CASSYLDRGSPLHF
>TRBJ2-7|TRBD1|TRBV13|-
TGTGCCAGCAGCCCCCGGACAGGGGCCTACGAGCAGTACTTC
CASSPRTGAYEQYF
>TRBJ2-5|-|TRBV7-8|-
TGTGCCAGCAGCCTATCCGCCGGGACCCAGTACTTC
CASSLSAGTQYF
>TRBJ2-2|TRBD1|TRBV30|-
TGTGCCTGGAGTCGGGGACAGGCTGGGACCGGGGAGCTGTTTTTT
CAWSRGQAGTGELFF
>TRBJ2-3|-|TRBV4-2|-
TGTGCCAGCAGCCAAGGTGAGGCAGATACGCAGTATTTT
CASSQGEADTQYF
>TRBJ2-7|-|TRBV7-2|-
TGTGCCAGCAGCTTAGTAGTAGACCGCTACGAGCAGTACTTC
CASSLVVDRYEQYF
>TRBJ1-1|-|TRBV9|-
TGTGCCAGCAGCGTATTATCAGAAATGAACACTGAAGCTTTCTTT
CASSVLSEMNTEAFF
>TRBJ2-7|TRBD2|TRBV5-5|-
TGTGCCAGCAGCTTGGCTACGAGCGGGAGAGAGCAGTACTTC
CASSLATSGREQYF
>TRBJ2-1|-|TRBV2|-
TGTGCCAGCAGTGAAGGGCACCCCAGTACGGATGAGCAGTTCTTC
CASSEGHPSTDEQFF
>TRBJ2-7|-|TRBV12-3/TRBV12-4|-
TGTGCCAGCAGTTTCTTTGGTCTTTCCGAGCAGTACTTC
CASSFFGLSEQYF
>TRBJ1-1|-|TRBV6-5|-
TGTGCCAGCAAAAAAACAGGGCACACTGAAGCTTTCTTT
CASKKTGHTEAFF
>TRBJ1-1|-|TRBV6-5|-
TGTGCCAGCAGGGTTCAAATGAACACTGAAGCTTTCTTT
CASRVQMNTEAFF
>TRBJ1-2|-|TRBV4-2|once
TGTGCCAGCAGCCAATCGGGGTCAAACGGCTACACCTTC
CASSQSGSNGYTF
>TRBJ1-6|TRBD1|TRBV18|once
TGTGCCAGCTCACCGGGACAGAGATCACCCCTCCACTTT
CASSPGQRSPLHF
>TRBJ2-3|-|TRBV7-2|-
TGTGCCAGCAGCGTGTCGGGAGATACGCAGTATTTT
CASSVSGDTQYF
>TRBJ1-1|TRBD1|TRBV7-9|few
TGTGCCAGCAGCGAGGACAGGGGTGGCACTGAAGCTTTCTTT
CASSEDRGGTEAFF
>TRBJ2-6|TRBD1|TRBV4-3|-
TGCGCCAGCAGCCAGGGACAGAGCTCTGGGGCCAACGTCCTGACTTTC
CASSQGQSSGANVLTF
>TRBJ1-2|-|TRBV6-2/TRBV6-3|large
TGTGCCAGCAGTTATGGACATTCGGGTGGCTACACCTTC
CASSYGHSGGYTF
>TRBJ1-2|-|TRBV6-6|-
TGTGCCAGCAGTCGTGACTCGGGTTATTCTAACTATGGCTACACCTTC
CASSRDSGYSNYGYTF
>TRBJ2-5|-|TRBV18|-
TGTGCCAGCTCACTTCCTACCGGAGAGACCCAGTACTTC
CASSLPTGETQYF
>TRBJ1-5|-|TRBV9|-
TGTGCCAGCAGCTCTCATCAAGATCAGCCCCAGCATTTT
CASSSHQDQPQHF
>TRBJ2-7|TRBD1|TRBV7-2|few
TGTGCCAGCAGCTTAGGGGGACAGGGGAGGGAGCAGTACTTC
CASSLGGQGREQYF
>TRBJ1-5|-|TRBV7-6|-
TGTGCCAGCAGCCAGGGGACGGGGGATAGCAATCAGCCCCAGCATTTT
CASSQGTGDSNQPQHF
>TRBJ2-1|-|TRBV6-5|-
TGTGCCAGCAGGCCCTCGCGCGGTACCTACAATGAGCAGTTCTTC
CASRPSRGTYNEQFF
>TRBJ2-7|-|TRBV5-6|-
TGTGCCAGCAGCTGGAGCTCCTACGAGCAGTACTTC
CASSWSSYEQYF
>TRBJ2-1|TRBD2|TRBV7-9|-
TGTGCCAGCAGCTTAGCGCGCGGGAGTTTCGATGAGCAGTTCTTC
CASSLARGSFDEQFF
>TRBJ1-2|-|TRBV6-5|-
TGTGCCAGCAGTTACTCAGGGAGGGAGGGCTATGGCTACACCTTC
CASSYSGREGYGYTF
>TRBJ1-4|-|TRBV3-1/TRBV3-2|-
TGTGCCAGCAGCCAGTCTCATGGGGGAAATGAAAAACTGTTTTTT
CASSQSHGGNEKLFF
>TRBJ2-1|-|TRBV6-6|few
TGTGCCAGCAGTTACTCACGTGAGCAGTTCTTC
CASSYSREQFF
>TRBJ2-7|-|TRBV19|-
TGTGCCAGTAGTACCCAGGGGTCCTCCTACGAGCAGTACTTC
CASSTQGSSYEQYF
>TRBJ1-2|-|TRBV3-1/TRBV3-2|-
TGTGCCAGCAGCCAAGATGGGGGACGGCGTAACTATGGCTACACCTTC
CASSQDGGRRNYGYTF
>TRBJ2-1|TRBD2|TRBV10-3|-
TGTGCCACCTCTTCGGGGGAGGGTCTATACAATGAGCAGTTCTTC
CATSSGEGLYNEQFF
>TRBJ2-2|TRBD1|TRBV5-1|once
TGCGCCAGCAGCTTAACCTTGGGGACAGCAGGGGAGCTGTTTTTT
CASSLTLGTAGELFF
>TRBJ2-7|TRBD2|TRBV4-1|-
TGCGCCAGCAGCCCCCGAGCTAGCGGCTATTCCTACGAGCAGTACTTC
CASSPRASGYSYEQYF
>TRBJ1-1|-|TRBV10-3|-
TGTGCCATCAAAACACGGGCGGACACTGAAGCTTTCTTT
CAIKTRADTEAFF
>TRBJ2-7|TRBD1|TRBV3-1/TRBV3-2|-
TGTGCCAGCAGCCAGCAGAGGGGGCGGTGGGAGCAGTACTTC
CASSQQRGRWEQYF
>TRBJ1-1|-|TRBV2|-
TGTGCCAGCAGTGACCAGGGAGTTCGGTCTGAAGCTTTCTTT
CASSDQGVRSEAFF
>TRBJ1-2|-|TRBV6-2/TRBV6-3|-
TGTGCCAGCAGCCGATACCAGGGTACGGGTGGCTACACCTTC
CASSRYQGTGGYTF
>TRBJ2-7|-|TRBV6-5|-
TGTGCCAGCAGTTTGCAGGGGCTCACCGAGCAGTACTTC
CASSLQGLTEQYF
>TRBJ1-1|-|TRBV7-9|-
TGTGCCAGCAGCGCGTCAGGGTCGAACACTGAAGCTTTCTTT
CASSASGSNTEAFF
>TRBJ2-3|-|TRBV7-9|-
TGTGCCAGCAGCTTATACGTCACTAGGGCAGATACGCAGTATTTT
CASSLYVTRADTQYF
>TRBJ1-5|-|TRBV2|-
TGTGCCAGCAGTGATTTGGGGTTGGAGCCCCAGCATTTT
CASSDLGLEPQHF
>TRBJ2-7|-|TRBV30|-
TGTGCCTGGAGTCTTACTAGGTTCTACGAGCAGTACTTC
CAWSLTRFYEQYF
>TRBJ2-7|TRBD1|TRBV7-8|-
TGTGCCAGCAGCTTACAGGACAGGGGGAGCTCCTACGAGCAGTACTTC
CASSLQDRGSSYEQYF
>TRBJ2-7|TRBD2|TRBV5-1|-
TGCGCCAGCAGCCTCGGGACTAGCGGGATCTACGAGCAGTACTTC
CASSLGTSGIYEQYF
>TRBJ2-1|-|TRBV5-4|-
TGTGCCAGCAGCTTGGCCGGGCGGGATGAGCAGTTCTTC
CASSLAGRDEQFF
>TRBJ2-5|-|TRBV7-2|-
TGTGCCAGCAGCTTATTTCAGACCCAGTACTTC
CASSLFQTQYF
>TRBJ2-7|-|TRBV6-5|once
TGTGCCAGCAGTTACGACCCATACTCACCCTACGAGCAGTACTTC
CASSYDPYSPYEQYF
>TRBJ1-1|-|TRBV18|-
TGTGCCAGCTCATCAGCGAACACTGAAGCTTTCTTT
CASSSANTEAFF
>TRBJ1-4|TRBD1|TRBV30|medium-sized
TGTGCCTGGGACAGGGGAGTTAGGACTAATGAAAAACTGTTTTTT
CAWDRGVRTNEKLFF
>TRBJ2-7|-|TRBV11-2|-
TGTGCCAGCAGCTGGGTCGGACCGGAGCAGTACTTC
CASSWVGPEQYF